Listed below are T cell receptor beta chains from one sample, sequenced in a study of T cell repertoires in cytomegalovirus infection. In TCRdb, the reads were re-called with MiXCR into one record per CDR3 protein. The data show roughly 69,000 distinct CDR3 sequences, around 27% seen once. These receptors' antigens are unknown. The input for sequencing was CD8+ T cells from cultured PBMCs, taken from culture after CMV antigen stimulation. The receptors here all came from a human donor in good health (CMV status not recorded). Some clones in this sample may be carry-over from other donors' samples. Each CDR3 is given with its conserved first and last residue. The D gene is left open where the match is weak. Clone size is not always given. Where it is, it says once, few, many or a class for expanded clones.

DNA: TGTGCTAGTGGTCCCCGAATCACAGATACGCAGTATTTT
CDR3: CASGPRITDTQYF
D: NA
J: TRBJ2-3
V: TRBV12-5
size: once

DNA: TGCGCCAGCAGCCAAGATGGGACGGGTCAGAACACTGAAGCTTTCTTT
CDR3: CASSQDGTGQNTEAFF
D: NA
J: TRBJ1-1
V: TRBV4-1
size: NA

DNA: TGTGCCAGCAGCGTATGGGACTACCTTGAGCAGTTCTTC
CDR3: CASSVWDYLEQFF
D: TRBD2
J: TRBJ2-1
V: TRBV11-2
size: NA

DNA: TGTGCCAGCAGCTTAGAAGCGACGGGACTCTATGGCTACACCTTC
CDR3: CASSLEATGLYGYTF
D: NA
J: TRBJ1-2
V: TRBV7-8
size: many

DNA: TGCGCCAGCAGCCACTCGAGCACAGATACGCAGTATTTT
CDR3: CASSHSSTDTQYF
D: NA
J: TRBJ2-3
V: TRBV4-1
size: few

DNA: TGTGCCAGCAGTTTGTATGGAGAGACCCAGTACTTC
CDR3: CASSLYGETQYF
D: NA
J: TRBJ2-5
V: TRBV12-3/TRBV12-4
size: NA

DNA: TGCGCCAGCAGCCAAGATAGGGTCGGCAGTGTAACAGATACGCAGTATTTT
CDR3: CASSQDRVGSVTDTQYF
D: NA
J: TRBJ2-3
V: TRBV4-1
size: many

DNA: TGTGCCACCAGGGCACACTCGAACACCGGGGAGCTGTTTTTT
CDR3: CATRAHSNTGELFF
D: NA
J: TRBJ2-2
V: TRBV24-1
size: NA

DNA: TGTGCCAGCAGCCCAGATTACCAGCGGGGGGGTCTAGATACGCAGTATTTT
CDR3: CASSPDYQRGGLDTQYF
D: TRBD2
J: TRBJ2-3
V: TRBV7-3
size: few

DNA: TGCGCCAGCAGCCAAGATGCAGGAAGCTCCTACGAGCAGTACTTC
CDR3: CASSQDAGSSYEQYF
D: NA
J: TRBJ2-7
V: TRBV4-1
size: many

DNA: TGTGCCAGCAGCCCAGAGGGAGACACTGAAGCTTTCTTT
CDR3: CASSPEGDTEAFF
D: NA
J: TRBJ1-1
V: TRBV5-5
size: many

DNA: TGTGCCAGCGGGCTTGGGGTTAGCTCCTACAATGAGCAGTTCTTC
CDR3: CASGLGVSSYNEQFF
D: NA
J: TRBJ2-1
V: TRBV7-2
size: NA

DNA: TGTGCCAGCAGCCAGAGTATGGAGCCAGCCTACGAGCAGTACTTC
CDR3: CASSQSMEPAYEQYF
D: NA
J: TRBJ2-7
V: TRBV7-6
size: many

DNA: TGCGCCAGCAGCCAAGATGTGGAGGGAGGGTATGGCTACACCTTC
CDR3: CASSQDVEGGYGYTF
D: NA
J: TRBJ1-2
V: TRBV4-3
size: NA

DNA: TGCGCCACCTCAGTCGGACAGGGAATTCTCGGCTACACCTTC
CDR3: CATSVGQGILGYTF
D: TRBD1
J: TRBJ1-2
V: TRBV5-1
size: NA

DNA: TGTGCCAGCAGCCTAACCCTGGGCGGGGTCTATGGCTACACCTTC
CDR3: CASSLTLGGVYGYTF
D: NA
J: TRBJ1-2
V: TRBV7-2
size: many